This is a list of T cell receptor beta chains from one sample in a study of graft-versus-host responses after intestinal transplantation. No antigen has been identified for these receptors. Profiling relied on immunoSEQ multiplex PCR, and the TCRdb table lists in-frame clones only, not all of them. The data show around 45,000 clones, with about 90% seen just once and more than 2% held by the top ten. This specimen consisted of unstimulated CD4+ T cells sorted from spleen or lymph node cells, obtained before transplant. All receptors derive from a human donor who was the organ donor for an intestinal transplant. The CDR3 runs from the conserved cysteine through the conserved F or W. D genes are given only for firm matches. Not all rows give a size; the values are once, few, many and, for expanded clones, a class.

CDR3 DNA: TGTGCCACCAGCAGGCGCGGGGCCTACACAGATACGCAGTATTTT
CDR3 protein: CATSRRGAYTDTQYF
J gene: TRBJ2-3
V gene: TRBV15
clone size: once
D gene: -
CDR3 length: 15

CDR3 DNA: TGTGCCTGGAGTGTAGGGGGACAACTGCATCAGCCCCAGCATTTT
CDR3 protein: CAWSVGGQLHQPQHF
J gene: TRBJ1-5
V gene: TRBV30
clone size: -
D gene: -
CDR3 length: 15

CDR3 DNA: TGTGCCAGCACTGGCGGGAGGGCACCGTCCTACGAGCAGTACTTC
CDR3 protein: CASTGGRAPSYEQYF
J gene: TRBJ2-7
V gene: TRBV28
clone size: -
D gene: TRBD2
CDR3 length: 15

CDR3 DNA: TGTGCCAGCAGTCCAACGACAGGGACCTCCTACGAGCAGTACTTC
CDR3 protein: CASSPTTGTSYEQYF
J gene: TRBJ2-7
V gene: TRBV25-1
clone size: -
D gene: TRBD1
CDR3 length: 15

CDR3 DNA: TGTGCCAGCAGTCCACAGGGAGTGATCTATGGCTACACCTTC
CDR3 protein: CASSPQGVIYGYTF
J gene: TRBJ1-2
V gene: TRBV28
clone size: -
D gene: -
CDR3 length: 14

CDR3 DNA: TGTGCCAGCAGTCCCCGGGACTTCTCCTACGAGCAGTACTTC
CDR3 protein: CASSPRDFSYEQYF
J gene: TRBJ2-7
V gene: TRBV6-1
clone size: -
D gene: -
CDR3 length: 14

CDR3 DNA: TGTGCCAGCAGCCGACGAGGGGGTGGCACTGAAGCTTTCTTT
CDR3 protein: CASSRRGGGTEAFF
J gene: TRBJ1-1
V gene: TRBV14
clone size: few
D gene: -
CDR3 length: 14

CDR3 DNA: TGTGCCAGCAGCCGGGGACTAGCGGGAGTCAACGAGCAGTACTTC
CDR3 protein: CASSRGLAGVNEQYF
J gene: TRBJ2-7
V gene: TRBV27
clone size: -
D gene: TRBD2
CDR3 length: 15

CDR3 DNA: TGTGCCAGCAGTTACTCGGGCAGATCGGGTTCACCCCTCCACTTT
CDR3 protein: CASSYSGRSGSPLHF
J gene: TRBJ1-6
V gene: TRBV6-5
clone size: -
D gene: -
CDR3 length: 15

CDR3 DNA: TGTGCCAGCAGTGACAGGGCCGGGGAGCTGTTTTTT
CDR3 protein: CASSDRAGELFF
J gene: TRBJ2-2
V gene: TRBV27
clone size: -
D gene: TRBD1
CDR3 length: 12

CDR3 DNA: TGTGCCAGCAGCCCCCGACTAGAGATGGGCTATAATTCACCCCTCCACTTT
CDR3 protein: CASSPRLEMGYNSPLHF
J gene: TRBJ1-6
V gene: TRBV7-3
clone size: few
D gene: -
CDR3 length: 17

CDR3 DNA: TGCAGCGTTGAAGAAGCATCTTGGACAGGTAGGGTGAACACTGAAGCTTTCTTT
CDR3 protein: CSVEEASWTGRVNTEAFF
J gene: TRBJ1-1
V gene: TRBV29-1
clone size: -
D gene: TRBD1
CDR3 length: 18

CDR3 DNA: TGTGCCAGCAGCTTAATGGTAGATACGCAGTATTTT
CDR3 protein: CASSLMVDTQYF
J gene: TRBJ2-3
V gene: TRBV7-8
clone size: -
D gene: -
CDR3 length: 12

CDR3 DNA: TGTGCCATCAGTGAGTCCAAAGGCGGCGCAGAGACCCAGTACTTC
CDR3 protein: CAISESKGGAETQYF
J gene: TRBJ2-5
V gene: TRBV10-3
clone size: -
D gene: -
CDR3 length: 15

CDR3 DNA: TGTGCCAGTAGTAGCCTAAGCGAGATCCAAGAGACCCAGTACTTC
CDR3 protein: CASSSLSEIQETQYF
J gene: TRBJ2-5
V gene: TRBV19
clone size: -
D gene: -
CDR3 length: 15

CDR3 DNA: TGTGCCAGCAGGCCAACCGGGACAGGGAGCTACGAGCAGTACTTC
CDR3 protein: CASRPTGTGSYEQYF
J gene: TRBJ2-7
V gene: TRBV27
clone size: once
D gene: TRBD1
CDR3 length: 15

CDR3 DNA: TGTGCCAGCAGCCCTGGTGTAGTGTCCTACAATGAGCAGTTCTTC
CDR3 protein: CASSPGVVSYNEQFF
J gene: TRBJ2-1
V gene: TRBV6-5
clone size: -
D gene: -
CDR3 length: 15

CDR3 DNA: TGTGCCAGCAGCTTAGGGGACTACAATGAGCAGTTCTTC
CDR3 protein: CASSLGDYNEQFF
J gene: TRBJ2-1
V gene: TRBV11-3
clone size: -
D gene: -
CDR3 length: 13

CDR3 DNA: TGCAGTGCTTACAGGGAGAGGGAGCAGTTCTTC
CDR3 protein: CSAYREREQFF
J gene: TRBJ2-1
V gene: TRBV20-1
clone size: -
D gene: -
CDR3 length: 11

CDR3 DNA: TGTGCCAGCAGCCTGGACAGAACCGCTAACTATGGCTACACCTTC
CDR3 protein: CASSLDRTANYGYTF
J gene: TRBJ1-2
V gene: TRBV6-5
clone size: -
D gene: -
CDR3 length: 15

CDR3 DNA: TGTGCCAGCAGCTTAGCCGGGGGGACAGATACGCAGTATTTT
CDR3 protein: CASSLAGGTDTQYF
J gene: TRBJ2-3
V gene: TRBV7-9
clone size: -
D gene: TRBD2
CDR3 length: 14

CDR3 DNA: TGTGCCAGCAGTTACGGACTAGCGGGAGTGGCGGAGACCCAGTACTTC
CDR3 protein: CASSYGLAGVAETQYF
J gene: TRBJ2-5
V gene: TRBV6-5
clone size: -
D gene: TRBD2
CDR3 length: 16

CDR3 DNA: TGTGCCTGGAGTGTACGGTCAGGAGTCGAGCAGTACTTC
CDR3 protein: CAWSVRSGVEQYF
J gene: TRBJ2-7
V gene: TRBV30
clone size: once
D gene: -
CDR3 length: 13

CDR3 DNA: TGCGCCAGCAGCGTGAGACTAGCGGGAAGCACAGATACGCAGTATTTT
CDR3 protein: CASSVRLAGSTDTQYF
J gene: TRBJ2-3
V gene: TRBV5-1
clone size: -
D gene: TRBD2
CDR3 length: 16

CDR3 DNA: TGTGCCAGCAGCTTCCGGACTAGCGGGAGTGGAAATGAGCAGTTCTTC
CDR3 protein: CASSFRTSGSGNEQFF
J gene: TRBJ2-1
V gene: TRBV7-8
clone size: -
D gene: TRBD2
CDR3 length: 16

CDR3 DNA: TGTGCCAGCAGCTTGGAAGGTAGGGGCCCAGATACGCGGTATTTT
CDR3 protein: CASSLEGRGPDTRYF
J gene: TRBJ2-3
V gene: TRBV5-8
clone size: -
D gene: -
CDR3 length: 15

CDR3 DNA: TGTGCCTGGAGTGGGGGGGGCTTACGCTCTGGAAACACCATATATTTT
CDR3 protein: CAWSGGGLRSGNTIYF
J gene: TRBJ1-3
V gene: TRBV30
clone size: few
D gene: -
CDR3 length: 16

CDR3 DNA: TGTGCCAGCAGTGAAAACAGGGCGAACACTGAAGCTTTCTTT
CDR3 protein: CASSENRANTEAFF
J gene: TRBJ1-1
V gene: TRBV6-1
clone size: -
D gene: -
CDR3 length: 14

CDR3 DNA: TGTGCCAGCAGCTACGGGACAGGGAAGGGCGAGCAGTACTTC
CDR3 protein: CASSYGTGKGEQYF
J gene: TRBJ2-7
V gene: TRBV5-6
clone size: -
D gene: TRBD1
CDR3 length: 14

CDR3 DNA: TGTGCCAGCGACGGGACAGTTCATGGCTACACCTTC
CDR3 protein: CASDGTVHGYTF
J gene: TRBJ1-2
V gene: TRBV6-6
clone size: -
D gene: TRBD1
CDR3 length: 12

CDR3 DNA: TGTGCCAGTAGTAAAACAGGGAACACTGAAGCTTTCTTT
CDR3 protein: CASSKTGNTEAFF
J gene: TRBJ1-1
V gene: TRBV19
clone size: few
D gene: -
CDR3 length: 13

CDR3 DNA: TGTGCCAGGCCCTCCCCGGAGACCCAGTACTTC
CDR3 protein: CARPSPETQYF
J gene: TRBJ2-5
V gene: TRBV9
clone size: -
D gene: -
CDR3 length: 11

CDR3 DNA: TGTGCCTGGTCCCCCCCGGGCAGTTTGAACACTGAAGCTTTCTTT
CDR3 protein: CAWSPPGSLNTEAFF
J gene: TRBJ1-1
V gene: TRBV30
clone size: -
D gene: -
CDR3 length: 15

CDR3 DNA: TGTGCCAGCAGCTTGGCCGGGGCAGCCTACTACGAGCAGTACTTC
CDR3 protein: CASSLAGAAYYEQYF
J gene: TRBJ2-7
V gene: TRBV5-4
clone size: -
D gene: -
CDR3 length: 15

CDR3 DNA: TGTGCCAGCAGTTTATTTGGGGAAAAAGGGACCCAGTACTTC
CDR3 protein: CASSLFGEKGTQYF
J gene: TRBJ2-5
V gene: TRBV28
clone size: -
D gene: -
CDR3 length: 14

CDR3 DNA: TGTGCCACCAGCGGTTCTGGGACAGCGAGCACAGATACGCAGTATTTT
CDR3 protein: CATSGSGTASTDTQYF
J gene: TRBJ2-3
V gene: TRBV15
clone size: -
D gene: TRBD1
CDR3 length: 16

CDR3 DNA: TGTGCCAGCAGCGTAGGGACTAGCACAGATACGCAGTATTTT
CDR3 protein: CASSVGTSTDTQYF
J gene: TRBJ2-3
V gene: TRBV9
clone size: -
D gene: -
CDR3 length: 14

CDR3 DNA: TGTGCCGCATCTTTAGGAGGTTTGGGAAACACCATATATTTT
CDR3 protein: CAASLGGLGNTIYF
J gene: TRBJ1-3
V gene: TRBV19
clone size: -
D gene: -
CDR3 length: 14

CDR3 DNA: TGTGCCAGCAGCCAGACGGAGTCCTACGAGCAGTACTTC
CDR3 protein: CASSQTESYEQYF
J gene: TRBJ2-7
V gene: TRBV5-4
clone size: -
D gene: -
CDR3 length: 13

CDR3 DNA: TGTGCCAGCAGTTACTGGGATGAGCAGTTCTTC
CDR3 protein: CASSYWDEQFF
J gene: TRBJ2-1
V gene: TRBV6-6
clone size: few
D gene: -
CDR3 length: 11

CDR3 DNA: TGTGCCAGCAGCCCCGGGACTAGCGGGAGGGAGCAGTATTTT
CDR3 protein: CASSPGTSGREQYF
J gene: TRBJ2-3
V gene: TRBV7-9
clone size: -
D gene: TRBD2
CDR3 length: 14

CDR3 DNA: TGTGCCAGCAGCCCGACGACAGGGCTCCACCAAGAGACCCAGTACTTC
CDR3 protein: CASSPTTGLHQETQYF
J gene: TRBJ2-5
V gene: TRBV7-3
clone size: -
D gene: TRBD1
CDR3 length: 16